This is a list of T cell receptor beta chains from one sample in a study of cytomegalovirus exposure and HLA in healthy donors. Only in-frame clones appear in the TCRdb table, and some are missing; sequencing was by immunoSEQ multiplex PCR. The data contain 120,000 or so clones, around four fifths of them singletons. Sequencing was done on a sample of PBMCs. All receptors come from a middle-aged woman in good health and CMV-seronegative. CDR3s include the opening cysteine and the closing phenylalanine or tryptophan. The D gene is left open where the match is weak. Clone size is not always given. Where it is, it says once, few, many or a class for expanded clones.

>TRBD1|.|TRBV6-1|TRBJ1-3
TGTGCCAGCAGCGCGACAGGGATAGGAAACACCATATATTTT
CASSATGIGNTIYF
>.|.|TRBV10-1|TRBJ1-4
TGCGCCAGCAGGGAGGGGGGCGCGGGAGGGTCGCCGGGTGAAAAACTGTTTTTT
CASREGGAGGSPGEKLFF
>TRBD1|.|TRBV6-5|TRBJ1-1
TGTGCCAGCAGTTACGGCAGGGACAGGGGGCGCGCTGAAGCTTTCTTT
CASSYGRDRGRAEAFF
>.|few|TRBV19|TRBJ2-7
TGTGCCAGTAGTATAGGTTCCAGGCCAGACTACGAGCAGTACTTC
CASSIGSRPDYEQYF
>.|.|TRBV7-3|TRBJ2-2
TGTGCCAGCAGCCTGGGACTCGGGAACACCGGGGAGCTGTTTTTT
CASSLGLGNTGELFF
>TRBD2|.|TRBV27|TRBJ2-3
TGTGCCAGCAGTTCCGCTGGGCTAGCGGACACAGATACGCAGTATTTT
CASSSAGLADTDTQYF
>TRBD1|.|TRBV28|TRBJ1-2
TGTGCCAGCAGTCCGGGGACAGGGAACTATGGCTACACCTTC
CASSPGTGNYGYTF
>TRBD1|.|TRBV7-6|TRBJ2-2
TGTGCCAGCAGCTTAGTGGACAGGGGCACCGGGGAGCTGTTTTTT
CASSLVDRGTGELFF
>.|.|TRBV27|TRBJ1-2
TGTGCCAGCAGGAGAGAGGGGGGGGTTAACTATGGCTACACCTTC
CASRREGGVNYGYTF
>.|few|TRBV4-1|TRBJ2-3
TGCGCCAGCAGCCAAATTCGGCCAGGTGGAAGAGATACGCAGTATTTT
CASSQIRPGGRDTQYF
>.|.|TRBV30|TRBJ2-1
TGTGCCTGGAGTGTTTTAGGGGTCTCCTACAATGAGCAGTTCTTC
CAWSVLGVSYNEQFF
>TRBD1|.|TRBV19|TRBJ2-5
TGTGCCAGTAGTCCCGACAGGGGAAAGACCCAGTACTTC
CASSPDRGKTQYF
>.|once|TRBV5-4|TRBJ1-2
TGTGCCAGCAGCCGAAAATCGGGAGCCCCAGTACATGGCTACACCTTC
CASSRKSGAPVHGYTF
>TRBD2|few|TRBV2|TRBJ2-2
TGTGCCAGCAGCGAAGTAGCGGGATTTACCGGGGAGCTGTTTTTT
CASSEVAGFTGELFF
>.|.|TRBV9|TRBJ2-7
TGTGCCAGCAGCGTAGGGGTGGGAGCCCCCTACGAGCAGTACTTC
CASSVGVGAPYEQYF
>TRBD2|few|TRBV9|TRBJ2-5
TGTGCCAGCAGCGCTTCACCTAGCGGCCCCCAAGAGACCCAGTACTTC
CASSASPSGPQETQYF
>.|.|TRBV11-2|TRBJ2-7
TGTGCCAGCAGCCTTACTAGCTGGAGCGAGCAGTACTTC
CASSLTSWSEQYF
>.|.|TRBV11-2|TRBJ2-3
TGTGCCAGCAGCTGGGCGGGGCAGGGGGGCACAGATACGCAGTATTTT
CASSWAGQGGTDTQYF
>TRBD2|few|TRBV11-1|TRBJ2-1
TGTGCCAGCAGCCATTCGATAGCGGGAGGCTCCTACAATGAGCAGTTCTTC
CASSHSIAGGSYNEQFF
>TRBD2|.|TRBV25-1|TRBJ2-5
TGTGCCAGCACGAGCGCGGGAGGAACAGAGACCCAGTACTTC
CASTSAGGTETQYF
>.|few|TRBV10-1|TRBJ2-1
TGCGCCAGCAGTGAAAGCCGTTGGCGGTCGGCGGACGAGGGTCTGCAGTTCTTC
CASSESRWRSADEGLQFF
>.|few|TRBV10-3|TRBJ1-4
TGTGCCATCGGTGCAGGGGACGAAAAACTGTTTTTT
CAIGAGDEKLFF
>TRBD1|.|TRBV5-4|TRBJ2-6
TGTGCCAGCAGCTTTATGACAGGGGGCTCTGGGGCCAACGTCCTGACTTTC
CASSFMTGGSGANVLTF
>.|.|TRBV7-2|TRBJ1-2
TGTGCCAGCAGCCCCGGTTACGGGGGTAACTATGGCTACACCTTC
CASSPGYGGNYGYTF
>.|once|TRBV19|TRBJ2-7
TGTGCCAGTAGTACCTTTACAGGGTCCGAGCAGTACTTC
CASSTFTGSEQYF
>TRBD1|.|TRBV27|TRBJ2-7
TGTGCCAGCGGGCGGACAGGGGTCGAGCAGTACTTC
CASGRTGVEQYF
>.|.|TRBV21-1|TRBJ2-6
TGTGCCAGCAGCAAAGAGGGGGACGGGGATACAGGGGCCAACGTCCTGACTTTC
CASSKEGDGDTGANVLTF
>.|.|TRBV6-5|TRBJ1-1
TGTGCCAGCAGTACTCGTTTCACTGAAGCTTTCTTT
CASSTRFTEAFF
>.|.|TRBV6-5|TRBJ1-6
TGTGCCAGTTGCGGGAATCCCGGTTCACCCCTCCACTTT
CASCGNPGSPLHF
>TRBD1|.|TRBV4-2|TRBJ1-2
TGTGCCAGCAGCCCAAGGGACAGGGCTGGGGGCTACACCTTC
CASSPRDRAGGYTF
>.|.|TRBV15|TRBJ1-4
TGTGCCACCAGCAGCAAAGCCCAGGGATCAACTAATGAAAAACTGTTTTTT
CATSSKAQGSTNEKLFF
>TRBD1|few|TRBV9|TRBJ1-1
TGTGCCAGCAGCGTATCGACAGGGGACCACTCTGAAGCTTTCTTT
CASSVSTGDHSEAFF
>.|once|TRBV4-2|TRBJ2-3
TGTGCCAGCAGCCATCCCTCTACTACGCAGTATTTT
CASSHPSTTQYF
>TRBD1|.|TRBV5-5|TRBJ2-5
TGTGCCAGCAGCCCCGGGACAGGGGTCGAAGAGACCCAGTACTTC
CASSPGTGVEETQYF
>.|few|TRBV9|TRBJ2-7
TGTGCCAGCAGCGGGCGGGCGGGGACCCTCTACGAGCAGTACTTC
CASSGRAGTLYEQYF
>TRBD1|.|TRBV6-1|TRBJ1-4
TGTGCCAGCAGTGAAACGACAGGGGGTTATGAAAAACTGTTTTTT
CASSETTGGYEKLFF
>.|once|TRBV11-2|TRBJ2-3
TGTGCCAGCAGCGACCGGACAGTCACAGATACGCAGTATTTT
CASSDRTVTDTQYF
>.|.|TRBV4-2|TRBJ2-1
TGTGCCAGCAGCCCAGACAGACAACCCTACAATGAGCAGTTCTTC
CASSPDRQPYNEQFF
>TRBD1|.|TRBV30|TRBJ2-7
TGTGCCCGACAGGGCTATGGGAACGAGCAGTACTTC
CARQGYGNEQYF
>TRBD1|.|TRBV6-5|TRBJ1-6
TGTGCCAGCAGTGGAATCCGGGACAGCACACCCCTCCACTTT
CASSGIRDSTPLHF
>TRBD1|.|TRBV2|TRBJ2-1
TGTGCCAGCAGACCACAGGGGAAGACCGGCAATGAGCAGTTCTTC
CASRPQGKTGNEQFF
>.|.|TRBV11-2|TRBJ1-2
TGTGCCAGCAGCCCTGTGAGGGTTGGCTACACCTTC
CASSPVRVGYTF
>TRBD1|.|TRBV4-3|TRBJ1-3
TGCGCCAGCAGCCAAGAGGGTACAGGGGCCTCTGGAAACACCATATATTTT
CASSQEGTGASGNTIYF
>.|.|TRBV4-1|TRBJ1-5
TGCGCCAGCAGCCAAGAAGGGGGGGTCGGCAATCAGCCCCAGCATTTT
CASSQEGGVGNQPQHF
>.|.|TRBV10-3|TRBJ1-2
TGTGCCATCAGGCCCATAAGCCCCAGGGTAGATGGCTACACCTTC
CAIRPISPRVDGYTF
>TRBD1|.|TRBV9|TRBJ2-3
TGTGCCAGCAGCGAACAGGGGGTTAGGACAGATACGCAGTATTTT
CASSEQGVRTDTQYF
>.|.|TRBV10-2|TRBJ2-5
TGCGCCAGCAGCAACCCCCTTTTCGAGGGAGGGACCCAGTACTTC
CASSNPLFEGGTQYF
>TRBD1|.|TRBV27|TRBJ1-5
TGTGCCAGCCGCCCACAGGGGGCGGGCAATCAGCCCCAGCATTTT
CASRPQGAGNQPQHF
>TRBD1|once|TRBV6-5|TRBJ2-7
TGTGCCAGCACCCGGACAGGCGTCTGGTACGAGCAGTACTTC
CASTRTGVWYEQYF
>.|.|TRBV7-9|TRBJ1-1
TGTGCCAGCATCTATTCACCCGAGGGCAGGGAAGCTTTCTTT
CASIYSPEGREAFF
>.|once|TRBV6-5|TRBJ1-5
TGTGCCAGCAGTTACTCCGGGTTGGATCAGCCCCAGCATTTT
CASSYSGLDQPQHF
>TRBD2|.|TRBV27|TRBJ2-2
TGTGCCAGCACCCGAGGTCGGCTAGCGGGAGCGGTCGGGGAGCTGTTTTTT
CASTRGRLAGAVGELFF